The rows below give T cell receptor beta chains drawn from one sample of a study of shared clonotypes between healthy human individuals. Sequencing used immunoSEQ multiplex PCR; TCRdb keeps in-frame clones, though not all of them. Of 2.5 million or so clones listed, roughly nine tenths are singletons. Sequenced sample: naive CD4+ T cells sorted from blood. Receptors originate from a man between 18 and 35 years old in good health. Each CDR3 is given with its conserved first and last residue. The D gene is left open where the match is weak. Clone size is given for some rows only: seen once, a few or many times, or a class if the clone is expanded.

v_call: TRBV25-1
j_call: TRBJ1-1
d_call: TRBD1
clone_size: once
cdr3_nt: TGTGCCAGCAGTGAAGGACAGGGGAGGACTGAAGCTTTCTTT
cdr3_aa: CASSEGQGRTEAFF

v_call: TRBV19
j_call: TRBJ1-5
d_call: TRBD1
clone_size: -
cdr3_nt: TGTGCCAGTAGCCGACGGGAAACAGGGGCAGGGTTGAGTCAGCCCCAGCATTTT
cdr3_aa: CASSRRETGAGLSQPQHF

v_call: TRBV19
j_call: TRBJ1-5
d_call: -
clone_size: -
cdr3_nt: TGTGCCAGTAGCTACTCGGAAGCTCAGCCCCAGCATTTT
cdr3_aa: CASSYSEAQPQHF

v_call: TRBV15
j_call: TRBJ2-4
d_call: TRBD1
clone_size: once
cdr3_nt: TGTGCCACCAGCAGAGATGAGGGGGCAGACAAAAACATTCAGTACTTC
cdr3_aa: CATSRDEGADKNIQYF

v_call: TRBV7-8
j_call: TRBJ1-1
d_call: -
clone_size: few
cdr3_nt: TGTGCCAGCAGCTTGCGAGGGCTCACTGAAGCTTTCTTT
cdr3_aa: CASSLRGLTEAFF

v_call: TRBV19
j_call: TRBJ2-2
d_call: TRBD1
clone_size: -
cdr3_nt: TGTGCCAGTAATGACAGGGATACCGGGGAGCTGTTTTTT
cdr3_aa: CASNDRDTGELFF

v_call: TRBV21-1
j_call: TRBJ2-4
d_call: -
clone_size: -
cdr3_nt: TGTGCCAGCAGCAAAGGAACCCTACTAGCCAAAAACATTCAGTACTTC
cdr3_aa: CASSKGTLLAKNIQYF

v_call: TRBV11-2
j_call: TRBJ2-5
d_call: -
clone_size: -
cdr3_nt: TGTGCCAGCTCACCGGGTAGGGGACTCCTCGAAGAGGCCCAGTACTTC
cdr3_aa: CASSPGRGLLEEAQYF

v_call: TRBV6-6
j_call: TRBJ1-5
d_call: -
clone_size: -
cdr3_nt: TGTGCCAGCAGTTACGACGGCAATCAGCCCCAGCATTTT
cdr3_aa: CASSYDGNQPQHF

v_call: TRBV5-1
j_call: TRBJ2-2
d_call: -
clone_size: once
cdr3_nt: TGCGCCAGCACTCAAGGGGGTATACAAACCGGGGAGCTGTTTTTT
cdr3_aa: CASTQGGIQTGELFF

v_call: TRBV5-1
j_call: TRBJ2-5
d_call: TRBD2
clone_size: -
cdr3_nt: TGCGCCAGCAGCTTGCCTAGCGGGGGTCACCAAGAGACCCAGTACTTC
cdr3_aa: CASSLPSGGHQETQYF

v_call: TRBV30
j_call: TRBJ2-2
d_call: -
clone_size: once
cdr3_nt: TGTGCCCGCCTCGGACAGAACACCGGGGAGCTGTTTTTT
cdr3_aa: CARLGQNTGELFF

v_call: TRBV6-6
j_call: TRBJ2-7
d_call: TRBD2
clone_size: -
cdr3_nt: TGTGCCAGCAGTTACTTGGTGGGGGGGAGCTCCTACGAGCAGTACTTC
cdr3_aa: CASSYLVGGSSYEQYF

v_call: TRBV14
j_call: TRBJ2-7
d_call: TRBD1
clone_size: once
cdr3_nt: TGTGCCAGCAGCCGTACCGGGACAGGGACCTACGAGCAGTACTTC
cdr3_aa: CASSRTGTGTYEQYF

v_call: TRBV7-9
j_call: TRBJ2-7
d_call: -
clone_size: -
cdr3_nt: TGTGCCAGCAGCTTATACGTTTACGAGCAGTACTTC
cdr3_aa: CASSLYVYEQYF

v_call: TRBV28
j_call: TRBJ2-7
d_call: TRBD2
clone_size: -
cdr3_nt: TGTGCCAGCATTTTGAGGCTAGCGGGGGACTACGAGCAGTACTTC
cdr3_aa: CASILRLAGDYEQYF

v_call: TRBV9
j_call: TRBJ2-2
d_call: TRBD1
clone_size: once
cdr3_nt: TGTGCCAGCAGCGGGGGCCGGGACAGTAACACCGGGGAGCTGTTTTTT
cdr3_aa: CASSGGRDSNTGELFF

v_call: TRBV10-3
j_call: TRBJ1-4
d_call: -
clone_size: -
cdr3_nt: TGTGCCATCAGCGTCTCTCCACCCGGGACGCTTGAGGAAAAACTGTTTTTT
cdr3_aa: CAISVSPPGTLEEKLFF

v_call: TRBV28
j_call: TRBJ1-2
d_call: -
clone_size: few
cdr3_nt: TGTGCCAGCAGTTTACAGGACTATGGCTACACCTTC
cdr3_aa: CASSLQDYGYTF